A single T cell receptor beta chain is shown here with its context. The entry originates in a study of blood T cell repertoires in COVID-19. Libraries were prepared by immunoSEQ multiplex PCR; TCRdb keeps only in-frame clonotypes and omits some of them. The data contain about 320,000 clones, about 88% of them singletons. The cohort comprised adults aged about 18 to 100 years residing in about two dozen US areas. The sequence came from a man aged 55-75 years who had recovered from COVID-19. Specimen: PBMCs or T cells enriched from blood (not recorded which).

The CDR3 DNA sequence: TGTGCTAGTGGCGGAGGGGACAGCAATGAGCAGTTCTTC. Its protein product is CASGGGDSNEQFF. The chain employs TRBV12-5 and TRBJ2-1; weak D call: TRBD1 (7 bases). Germline V gene lookup returns CDR1 LGHNT and CDR2 FRNRAP. The CDR3 covers 13 residues. Trimming took 6 bases from V and 6 from J, leaving 12 bases between them.